This is a list of T cell receptor beta chains from one sample in a study of response to subunit inactivated influenza vaccine. TCRdb re-called the RT-PCR reads with MiXCR, one entry per CDR3 protein. The profile shows 500,000 to 700,000 distinct CDR3 sequences, approximately 22% of them singletons. This same sample was also part of a study on T cells expressing NK-cell markers.

The sequencing used CD4+ T cells sorted from PBMCs, collected 12 days after vaccination. These receptors originate from a man in his fifties or sixties who received an inactivated influenza vaccine. Each CDR3 is given with its conserved first and last residue. A D gene is named only where the DNA matches it firmly. Where a row states a size, it is once, few, many or the class of an expanded clone; other rows omit it.

V	J	size	D	DNA	CDR3
TRBV29-1	TRBJ2-5	few	NA	TGCAGCGTTGATGAGGGAGGAAGAGAGACCCAGTACTTC	CSVDEGGRETQYF
TRBV20-1	TRBJ2-3	NA	TRBD1	TGCAGTGCTAGAGGGACAGGGCCAGATACGCAGTATTTT	CSARGTGPDTQYF
TRBV20-1	TRBJ2-7	NA	NA	TGCAGTGCTCAAAAAGGGGGGGGAAGCAACGAGCAGTACTTC	CSAQKGGGSNEQYF
TRBV10-3	TRBJ2-7	few	NA	TGTGCCACCACAGGTTCCTTCTACGAGCAGTACTTC	CATTGSFYEQYF
TRBV12-3/TRBV12-4	TRBJ1-2	few	TRBD1	TGTGCCAGCAGTCGTCGAAGGACAGGGGGCGTAGGGGACTATGGCTACACCTTC	CASSRRRTGGVGDYGYTF
TRBV7-2	TRBJ2-1	NA	NA	TGTGCCAGCAGCTCAACCTGGAGCTCCTACAATGAGCAGTTCTTC	CASSSTWSSYNEQFF
TRBV13	TRBJ2-1	NA	TRBD2	TGTGCTAGCGCCAAGGGGCTAGCGGGGGGGCTAGGTCTAGGAAATGAGCAGTTCTTC	CASAKGLAGGLGLGNEQFF
TRBV20-1	TRBJ2-7	NA	NA	TGCAGTGCTAGAGATGGAGGGGGGGCCTACGAGCAGTACTTC	CSARDGGGAYEQYF
TRBV12-5	TRBJ2-7	NA	TRBD2	TGTGCTAGTGGTTTGGTACAACTAGCGGGATCTTACGAGCAGTACTTC	CASGLVQLAGSYEQYF
TRBV29-1	TRBJ2-7	NA	TRBD1	TGCAGCGTAGGCGGGACAGGGGTAGTGTACTTC	CSVGGTGVVYF
TRBV7-8	TRBJ2-3	many	NA	TGTGCCAGCAGCTTAGGAGTCGGAGGCACAGATACGCAGTATTTT	CASSLGVGGTDTQYF
TRBV7-6	TRBJ2-2	few	NA	TGTGCCAGCAACCCCCATGGAGGGCCATCCACCGGGGAGCTGTTTTTT	CASNPHGGPSTGELFF
TRBV7-2	TRBJ1-4	NA	TRBD1	TGTGCCAGCACCAAGGACAGGGAAAAACTGTTTTTT	CASTKDREKLFF
TRBV4-3	TRBJ1-6	few	NA	TGCGCCAGCAGCCAAGATCGCCAGGATAATTCACCCCTCCACTTT	CASSQDRQDNSPLHF
TRBV2	TRBJ2-2	NA	NA	TGTGCCAGCATTTGGAGGCACGATGGGGGGGAGCTGTTTTTT	CASIWRHDGGELFF
TRBV7-2	TRBJ2-5	NA	TRBD2	TGTGCCAGCAGCTTAGTGGGGGGGAGGGGAGAAGAGACCCAGTACTTC	CASSLVGGRGEETQYF
TRBV5-1	TRBJ2-1	few	TRBD1	TGCGCCAGCTGGTTGGGACAGGGGGCCTATGAGCAGTTCTTC	CASWLGQGAYEQFF
TRBV12-3/TRBV12-4	TRBJ1-2	few	NA	TGTGCCAGCAGTTTAAGGATTCAGGGCCTTGCTGGCTACACCTTC	CASSLRIQGLAGYTF
TRBV10-3	TRBJ2-1	NA	NA	TGTGCCATCAGTGGGCCCCTTAGCGATGAGCAGTTCTTC	CAISGPLSDEQFF
TRBV5-1	TRBJ2-7	NA	NA	TGTGCCAGCAGCTTAGCAGGCAGGGCGTACGAGCAGTACTTC	CASSLAGRAYEQYF
TRBV12-3/TRBV12-4	TRBJ2-2	NA	TRBD2	TGTGCCAGCAGTACCGGACTAGCGGGAGTAGTCGGGGAGCTGTTTTTT	CASSTGLAGVVGELFF
TRBV7-2	TRBJ2-7	few	TRBD2	TGTGCCAGCAGCTCTAGCGGATACTCCTCCTACGAGCAGTACTTC	CASSSSGYSSYEQYF
TRBV7-9	TRBJ2-4	NA	NA	TGTGCCAGCAGCCCGACGGTACTAGCCAAAAACATTCAGTACTTC	CASSPTVLAKNIQYF
TRBV2	TRBJ2-1	few	TRBD2	TGTGCCAGCACCGGGGGGTCCGGGAAGCAGTTCTTC	CASTGGSGKQFF
TRBV18	TRBJ2-5	NA	NA	TGTGCCAGCTCACCACTAAGGCAGTACCAAGAGACCCAGTACTTC	CASSPLRQYQETQYF
TRBV12-3/TRBV12-4	TRBJ2-7	NA	TRBD1	TGTGCCAGCAGCCCTAGCCCCGGGACAGGAGTCGACGGCGAGCAGTACTTC	CASSPSPGTGVDGEQYF
TRBV5-1	TRBJ2-5	many	NA	TGCGCCAGCAGCCTAGGACAGAACCAAGAGACCCAGTACTTC	CASSLGQNQETQYF